This TCR beta chain was sequenced in a study of blood T cells in healthy people across ages. In its sample, this clonotype was seen a few times. Its matching antigen is unknown. A J-beta primer mix and a sample-barcoded 5' primer were used in a second PCR of about 7 to 12 cycles. A single record per CDR3 protein comes from TCRdb applying MiXCR to the 5' RACE reads. Counted here are fewer than 1 million distinct CDR3 sequences, roughly 44% occurring once; the ten biggest clones make up roughly 18%. Study-level findings and limits: Unsorted PBMC material precluded a definitive naive versus antigen-experienced comparison.

The specimen was blood. This sequence was found in a man aged 55 to 69 in good health.

The CDR3 region is CASSLGRGEGQPQHF. CDR3 nucleotide sequence: TGTGCCAGCAGCTTGGGGAGGGGGGAAGGTCAGCCCCAGCATTTT. The rearrangement joins TRBV5-4 to TRBJ1-5, with TRBD1 as a possible D gene (6 bases). The CDR3 loop spans 15 amino acids. Trimming removed 0 bases from V and 6 bases from J, with 13 bases in between. Germline V CDR1 and CDR2: SGHNT, YYREEE (reference sequence). The full variable domain, completed using reference TRBV5-4 and TRBJ1-5, is ETGVTQSPTHLIKTRGQQVTLRCSSQSGHNTVSWYQQALGQGPQFIFQYYREEENGRGNFPPRFSGLQFPNYSSELNVNALELDDSALYLCASSLGRGEGQPQHFGDGTRLSIL.